The entry below describes one TCR beta chain. The V gene end was trimmed by 5 bases and the J gene end by 5 bases; junction bases not matched to a gene: 16. The CDR3 spans 17 residues. CDR1 and CDR2 (germline): SGHTA, FQGNSA. The data were taken from a study of blood T cells in healthy people across ages. The second PCR ran about 6 to 11 cycles with a sample-barcoded 5' primer and J-beta primers. TCRdb itself ran the 5' RACE reads through MiXCR, one entry per CDR3 protein. This sample has around 500,000 distinct CDR3 sequences, with about 45% found just once. This receptor was obtained from an elderly man in good health. The J gene is TRBJ2-3, the V gene TRBV7-2, with 7 bases fitting TRBD2. Sequenced material: blood. This CDR3 is CASSTTPLATLQDTQYF. CDR3 DNA: TGTGCCAGCAGCACGACCCCACTAGCGACCCTTCAAGATACGCAGTATTTT. The entire variable domain, with the rest obtained from reference TRBV7-2 and TRBJ2-3, is as follows: GAGVSQSPSNKVTEKGKDVELRCDPISGHTALYWYRQSLGQGLEFLIYFQGNSAPDKSGLPSDRFSAERTGGSVSTLTIQRTQQEDSAVYLCASSTTPLATLQDTQYFGPGTRLTVL.